This T cell receptor (beta chain) was found in a study of cytomegalovirus exposure and HLA in healthy donors. On the study more broadly: There were about 85 million unique TCRs (from HLA-typed donors) in an early data release. Study-wide results and limits: A link between a missense DCLRE1C variant and TCR beta V- and J-gene trimming emerged from a later analysis.

On this clone itself: Its antigen is unknown.

This PCR relied on a set of 60 Vbeta primers and 13 Jbeta primers. Some clones are missing from TCRdb's copy, which holds only in-frame ones; the method was immunoSEQ multiplex PCR. Altogether about 67,000 clones are present, roughly 65% being singletons, with the ten largest covering 2% to 2.5%. V shed 1 base and J shed 0 bases, with 9 bases lying between them. The CDR3 loop spans 15 amino acids. The germline V gene encodes CDR1 SNHLY and CDR2 FYNNEI. Sample: PBMCs. This TCR came from a woman aged 25-40 years in good health and CMV-seronegative. This chain links TRBV2 with TRBJ2-5; a possible D gene is TRBD1 (6 bases). CDR3 region: CASSEEDSYQETQYF. The CDR3 DNA is TGTGCCAGCAGTGAAGAGGACAGCTACCAAGAGACCCAGTACTTC.